This is a list of T cell receptor beta chains from one sample in a study of T cell responses to AZD1222 COVID-19 vaccine. Generated by immunoSEQ multiplex PCR, the TCRdb table keeps only in-frame clones and is missing some. Found here are 200,000 or so clones, approximately 90% of them singletons; the top ten hold 0.75% to 1%. The sequenced sample was peripheral blood, obtained on day 0 of AZD1222 vaccination. The receptors were sampled from an adult in good health. CDR3s include the opening cysteine and the closing phenylalanine or tryptophan. D genes are given only for firm matches. Size values are once, few and many counts, or a class for expanded clones, and some rows have none.

size | D | J | V | DNA | CDR3
. | TRBD1 | TRBJ1-5 | TRBV7-6 | TGTGCCAGCAGCCTCGGGACAGGGAGCAATCAGCCCCAGCATTTT | CASSLGTGSNQPQHF
. | . | TRBJ2-1 | TRBV7-8 | TGTGCCAGCAGCAAAACTAGCGGACAGGGTAATGAGCAGTTCTTC | CASSKTSGQGNEQFF
. | TRBD1 | TRBJ2-3 | TRBV6-1 | TGTGCCAGCAGTGAACTCCCCAGGGGGCTAGGCACAGATACGCAGTATTTT | CASSELPRGLGTDTQYF
. | . | TRBJ1-2 | TRBV6-2/TRBV6-3 | TGTGCCAGCAGTTACTCTACCCAGCGGTTAGCTAACTATGGCTACACCTTC | CASSYSTQRLANYGYTF
. | . | TRBJ2-3 | TRBV27 | TGTGCCAGCAGGGGGACTCCCACAGATACGCAGTATTTT | CASRGTPTDTQYF
. | TRBD2 | TRBJ2-1 | TRBV7-3 | TGTGCCAGCAGCTTAACCGAATTAGCGGGAGGGTTCCCCTACAATGAGCAGTTCTTC | CASSLTELAGGFPYNEQFF
. | TRBD2 | TRBJ2-1 | TRBV18 | TGTGCCAGCTCACCACTGCGACGGGGGGAGGGCCTCCATGAGCAGTTCTTC | CASSPLRRGEGLHEQFF
. | . | TRBJ1-1 | TRBV6-4 | TGTGCCAGCAGTGCATTGTCGGACACTGAAGCTTTCTTT | CASSALSDTEAFF
once | . | TRBJ2-1 | TRBV7-3 | TGTGCCAGCAGCTTAATGAATGTAGGGTCCAATGAGCAGTTCTTC | CASSLMNVGSNEQFF
once | . | TRBJ2-2 | TRBV11-3 | TGTGCCAGCAGCTTAGTCTCGGGGACGCCCACCGGGGAGCTGTTTTTT | CASSLVSGTPTGELFF
. | . | TRBJ1-1 | TRBV10-3 | TGTGCCGTCTCGGACGGGCGAATGTCTGAAGCTTTCTTT | CAVSDGRMSEAFF
. | TRBD1 | TRBJ1-4 | TRBV6-5 | TGTGCCAGCAGCAGGGACAGAAATGAAAAACTGTTTTTT | CASSRDRNEKLFF
. | TRBD1 | TRBJ1-2 | TRBV9 | TGTGCCAGCGGGACAGGAGTCACAGATGGCTACACCTTC | CASGTGVTDGYTF
. | . | TRBJ1-4 | TRBV9 | TGTGCCAGCAGCGCCGCAGGGAAGGAAAAACTGTTTTTT | CASSAAGKEKLFF
. | . | TRBJ1-1 | TRBV5-1 | TGCGCCAGCAGCACCGCGCAGGACACTGAAGCTTTCTTT | CASSTAQDTEAFF
once | . | TRBJ2-2 | TRBV5-4 | TGTGCCAGCAGCTTGAGTGGGGGTTTAAACACCGGGGAGCTGTTTTTT | CASSLSGGLNTGELFF
few | TRBD2 | TRBJ2-1 | TRBV5-1 | TGCGCCAGCAGCTACGGACTAGCGGGGGACAATGAGCAGTTCTTC | CASSYGLAGDNEQFF
once | . | TRBJ2-1 | TRBV6-6 | TGTGCCAGCAGTCGATATGGACAGAATCCCTACAATGAGCAGTTCTTC | CASSRYGQNPYNEQFF
. | . | TRBJ1-2 | TRBV18 | TGTGCCAGCTCACTCCCCCGGGCGGGGGCCTTCCACTATGGCTACACCTTC | CASSLPRAGAFHYGYTF
. | TRBD1 | TRBJ2-3 | TRBV5-4 | TGTGCCAGCAGCTCCCGGGCAGGGACAGCAGATACGCAGTATTTT | CASSSRAGTADTQYF
once | TRBD2 | TRBJ2-1 | TRBV10-3 | TGTGCCATCAGAGGAATAGCGGGAGAAGCCTACAATGAGCAGTTCTTC | CAIRGIAGEAYNEQFF